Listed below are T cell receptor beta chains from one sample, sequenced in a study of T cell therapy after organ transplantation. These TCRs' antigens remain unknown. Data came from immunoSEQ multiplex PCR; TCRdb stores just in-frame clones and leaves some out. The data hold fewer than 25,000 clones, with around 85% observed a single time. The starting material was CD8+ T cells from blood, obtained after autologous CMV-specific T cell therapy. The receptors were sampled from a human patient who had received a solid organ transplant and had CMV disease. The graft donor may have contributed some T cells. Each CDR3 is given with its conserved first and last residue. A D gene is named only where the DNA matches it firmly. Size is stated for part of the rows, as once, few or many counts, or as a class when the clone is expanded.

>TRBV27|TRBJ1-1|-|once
CASSSIRLLTEAFF
TGTGCCAGCAGTTCCATCAGGCTCTTGACTGAAGCTTTCTTT
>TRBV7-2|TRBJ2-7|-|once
CASSPSPPTDSYEQYF
TGTGCCAGCAGCCCAAGTCCCCCGACAGACTCCTACGAGCAGTACTTC
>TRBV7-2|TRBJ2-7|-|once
CASSFPSSYEQYF
TGTGCCAGCAGCTTCCCAAGCTCCTACGAGCAGTACTTC
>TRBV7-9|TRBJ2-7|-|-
CASTPTGAGARYEQYF
TGTGCCAGCACCCCTACCGGGGCGGGGGCGCGGTACGAGCAGTACTTC
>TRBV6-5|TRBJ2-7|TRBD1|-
CASSAGTGTYEQYF
TGTGCCAGCAGTGCCGGGACAGGGACTTACGAGCAGTACTTC
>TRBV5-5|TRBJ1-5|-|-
CASTSEGYSNQPQHF
TGTGCCAGCACGTCGGAGGGATATAGCAATCAGCCCCAGCATTTT
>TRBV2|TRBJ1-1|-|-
CAIPRGVNTEAFF
TGTGCCATTCCGCGGGGGGTGAACACTGAAGCTTTCTTT
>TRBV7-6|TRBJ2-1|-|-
CASSPWEPSSYNEQFF
TGTGCCAGCAGCCCGTGGGAGCCGAGCTCCTACAATGAGCAGTTCTTC
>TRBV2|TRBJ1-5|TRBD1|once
CASEKGQGNQPQHF
TGTGCCAGCGAGAAGGGACAGGGGAATCAGCCCCAGCATTTT
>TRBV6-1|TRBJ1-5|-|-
CASSLSPYQPQHF
TGTGCCAGCAGTTTGAGTCCTTATCAGCCCCAGCATTTT
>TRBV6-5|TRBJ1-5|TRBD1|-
CASSGEQGSQPQHF
TGTGCCAGCAGTGGAGAACAGGGGAGTCAGCCCCAGCATTTT
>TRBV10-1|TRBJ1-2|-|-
CASSGQIGARYGYTF
TGCGCCAGCAGTGGTCAAATTGGGGCGCGGTATGGCTACACCTTC
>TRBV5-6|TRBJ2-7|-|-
CASSLAVSYEQYF
TGTGCCAGCAGCTTGGCGGTGTCCTACGAGCAGTACTTC
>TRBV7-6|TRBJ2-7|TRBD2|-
CASSLEGGLAYEQYF
TGTGCCAGCAGCTTAGAAGGGGGACTAGCCTACGAGCAGTACTTC
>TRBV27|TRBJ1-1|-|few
CASSFFGGGAEAFF
TGTGCCAGCAGTTTCTTTGGGGGGGGAGCTGAAGCTTTCTTT
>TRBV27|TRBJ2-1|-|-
CASSFVGASIGEQFF
TGTGCCAGCAGTTTCGTTGGGGCCTCAATCGGGGAGCAGTTCTTC
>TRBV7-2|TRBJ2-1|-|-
CASSLGAGRNEQFF
TGTGCCAGCAGCTTAGGTGCAGGGCGGAATGAGCAGTTCTTC
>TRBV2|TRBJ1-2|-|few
CASSDQTGGYGYTF
TGTGCCAGCAGCGATCAGACAGGTGGCTATGGCTACACCTTC
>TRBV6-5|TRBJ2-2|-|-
CASMRGSGELFF
TGTGCCAGCATGCGAGGGTCCGGGGAGCTGTTTTTT
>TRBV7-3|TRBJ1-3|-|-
CASSLGWNSGNTIYF
TGTGCCAGCAGCTTAGGCTGGAATTCTGGAAACACCATATATTTT
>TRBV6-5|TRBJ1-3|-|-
CASRGGITGNTIYF
TGTGCCAGCAGGGGGGGGATTACTGGAAACACCATATATTTT
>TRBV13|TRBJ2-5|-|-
CASSLGLAPETQYF
TGTGCCAGCAGCTTAGGACTAGCTCCTGAGACCCAGTACTTC
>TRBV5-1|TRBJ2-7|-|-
CASSPGDDLRAYEQYF
TGCGCCAGCAGCCCGGGAGACGATCTGAGGGCCTACGAGCAGTACTTC
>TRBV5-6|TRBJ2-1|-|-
CASTGEAVYNEQFF
TGTGCCAGCACGGGGGAGGCAGTCTACAATGAGCAGTTCTTC
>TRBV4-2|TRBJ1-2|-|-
CASSQEGVWYYGYTF
TGTGCCAGCAGCCAAGAGGGGGTGTGGTACTATGGCTACACCTTC
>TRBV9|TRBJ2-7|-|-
CASSVGPGATYEQYF
TGTGCCAGCAGCGTAGGGCCGGGAGCGACTTACGAGCAGTACTTC
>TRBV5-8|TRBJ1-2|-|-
CASALGTLPSGYTF
TGTGCCAGCGCCCTCGGGACTCTCCCTTCGGGCTACACCTTC
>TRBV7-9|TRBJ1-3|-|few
CASSSGTIYGNTIYF
TGTGCCAGCAGCTCAGGGACCATCTATGGAAACACCATATATTTT
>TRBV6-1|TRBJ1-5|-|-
CASRIGGFSNQPQHF
TGTGCCAGCAGAATAGGAGGCTTTAGCAATCAGCCCCAGCATTTT
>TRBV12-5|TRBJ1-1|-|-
CASGAPDSMNTEAFF
TGTGCTAGTGGTGCGCCGGACAGCATGAACACTGAAGCTTTCTTT
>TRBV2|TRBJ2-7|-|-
CASTPVQGHYEQYF
TGTGCCAGCACCCCGGTCCAGGGCCACTACGAGCAGTACTTC
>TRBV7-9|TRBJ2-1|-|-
CASSLPKGVSYNEQFF
TGTGCCAGCAGCCTCCCAAAGGGGGTCTCCTACAATGAGCAGTTCTTC
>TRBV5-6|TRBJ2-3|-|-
CASSLGGGAFTDTQYF
TGTGCCAGCAGCTTGGGAGGCGGGGCCTTCACAGATACGCAGTATTTT